This TCR beta chain was profiled in a study of blood T cell repertoires in COVID-19. The wider study: Acute and convalescent COVID-19 specimens originated in the United States, Italy and Spain. The cDNA or gDNA used as material had been derived from T cells, B-cell-depleted T cells, or PBMCs.

Original processing notes: Nucleated cell number was recorded as an estimate derived from reference gene primer amplification. Using immunoSEQ multiplex PCR, the repertoire was profiled, and TCRdb retains in-frame clones only, with some absent. The V and J calls and clone size come from that table; D and trimming were worked out from the DNA. The sample includes around 150,000 clones, 65% to 90% of them seen just once. V shed 7 bases and J 2 bases; nucleotides not matched to a gene: 4. This CDR3 spans 13 amino acids. Germline V gene sequence: CDR1 SGHVS, CDR2 FQNEAQ. The receptor's source is a man between 65 and 85 years old with acute or convalescent COVID-19. The sequencing input was peripheral blood. The chain links TRBV7-8 to TRBJ2-5; TRBD2 matches at 7 bases. The CDR3, as DNA: TGTGCCAGCAACCCGGGGGGACAAGAGACCCAGTACTTC. This codes for CASNPGGQETQYF.